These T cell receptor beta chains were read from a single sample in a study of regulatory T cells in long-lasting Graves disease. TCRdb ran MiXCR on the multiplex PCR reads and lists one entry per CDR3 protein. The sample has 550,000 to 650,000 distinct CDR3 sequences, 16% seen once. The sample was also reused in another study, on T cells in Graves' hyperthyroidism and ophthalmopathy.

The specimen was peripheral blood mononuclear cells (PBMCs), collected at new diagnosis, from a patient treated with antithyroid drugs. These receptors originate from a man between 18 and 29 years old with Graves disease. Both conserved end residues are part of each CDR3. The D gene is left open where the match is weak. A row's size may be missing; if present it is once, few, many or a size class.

TGTGCCAGCATCAAGGGGGACAGCCACACCGGGGAGCTGTTTTTT CASIKGDSHTGELFF TRBD1 TRBJ2-2 15 NA TRBV27
TGTGCCAGCAGCTTTTGGACCGATGAAAAACTGTTTTTT CASSFWTDEKLFF NA TRBJ1-4 13 NA TRBV7-8
TGTGCCAGCAGTTCCCCCCCCGGGACCGAGACCCAGTACTTC CASSSPPGTETQYF NA TRBJ2-5 14 many TRBV12-3/TRBV12-4
TGTGCCAGCAGTTTTAAGAGGGGAGGGACTGAAGCTTTCTTT CASSFKRGGTEAFF NA TRBJ1-1 14 NA TRBV12-3/TRBV12-4
TGCGCCAGCAGCTTGGGGGACAGGGGGATCTCTGAAGCTTTCTTT CASSLGDRGISEAFF TRBD1 TRBJ1-1 15 NA TRBV5-1
TGTGCCAGCAGAGGCGGGACCCAAGCTTTCTTT CASRGGTQAFF NA TRBJ1-1 11 NA TRBV2
TGTGCCAGCAGCCAGATCCATAGTGCGGGAGGATCAGATACGCAGTATTTT CASSQIHSAGGSDTQYF TRBD2 TRBJ2-3 17 many TRBV27
TGTGCCAGCACTTACGTCCGGAGCTCTGGGGCCAACGTCCTGACTTTC CASTYVRSSGANVLTF NA TRBJ2-6 16 NA TRBV6-5
TGTGCCAGCAGCGCCGGGACCGCTGGAAACACCATATATTTT CASSAGTAGNTIYF NA TRBJ1-3 14 few TRBV12-3/TRBV12-4
TGTGCCTGGAGTTCTTCTAGCCCCTATGGCTACACCTTC CAWSSSSPYGYTF NA TRBJ1-2 13 few TRBV30